Sequencing of this TCR beta chain was carried out in a study of T cells after yellow fever vaccination. On the study more broadly: Preparing low-cell-number fractions relied on SMART-Seq v4 Ultra Low Input. Study observations and caveats: Though weaker, the secondary response peaked faster, on day 5 versus 15. The CD4 compartment and the CD8 compartment contained a small share of clonotypes in common.

J gave up 3 bases and V 4 bases, and 14 bases lay outside the gene matches. CDR1 and CDR2 (germline): SEHNR, FQNEAQ (reference sequence). This CDR3 contains 17 residues. Note on this clonotype: Its specificity is unknown.

TCRdb itself ran the 5' RACE reads through MiXCR, one entry per CDR3 protein. This table holds about 350,000 distinct CDR3 sequences, around 8.1% found once. The chain combines TRBV7-9 with TRBJ1-1; 7 bases map to TRBD1. The sample here was PBMCs, taken roughly 46 days after the first yellow fever vaccination. The TCR originated in a man aged 18 to 30 who received the YFV17D yellow fever vaccine. The CDR3 reads CASSSTLKGAPYTEAFF. The CDR3 DNA follows: TGTGCCAGCAGCTCAACGTTAAAGGGGGCTCCTTACACTGAAGCTTTCTTT.